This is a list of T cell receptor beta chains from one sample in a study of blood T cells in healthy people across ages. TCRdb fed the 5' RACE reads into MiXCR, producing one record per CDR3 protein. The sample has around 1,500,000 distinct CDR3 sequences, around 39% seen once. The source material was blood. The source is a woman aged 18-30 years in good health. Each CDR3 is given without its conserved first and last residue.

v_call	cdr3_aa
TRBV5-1	ASTRESPYEQY
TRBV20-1	SASSTSGKISETQY
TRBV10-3	TIRAGTSGSDEQF
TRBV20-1	SARDALGVSYEQY
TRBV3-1	ASSRATSYGYT
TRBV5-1	ASSLLAGVVYEQY
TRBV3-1	ASRVAGSGEYNEQF
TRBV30	AWSVLAGSSDTQY
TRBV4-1	ASSRGGRSSNQPQH
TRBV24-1	ATASGTEPYEQY
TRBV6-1	ASTGQGGQETQY
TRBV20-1	SGRGRTGELF
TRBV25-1	ASSGQGNEKLF
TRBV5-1	ASSSRDRGYYEQY
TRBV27	ASSLGLGHNEQF
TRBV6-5	ASSREGQRGTQY
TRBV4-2	ASSQGPEKLF
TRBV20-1	SATADIQY
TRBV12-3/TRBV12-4	ASSLDYGSRETQY
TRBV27	ASFIRTEAF
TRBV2	ASGGSLLY
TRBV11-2	ASSLGEQTQY
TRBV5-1	ASSGPGQGVGTDTQY
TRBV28	ASSLEGRSSPLH
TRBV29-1	SVEDGYQETQY
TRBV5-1	ASSLGSGLDEQY
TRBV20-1	SARQGGSTDTQY
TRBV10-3	AINASGSYEQY
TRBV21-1	ASSTLGGNEKLF
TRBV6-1	ASSDYLANEQY
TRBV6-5	ASSSPGLNNEQF
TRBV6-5	ATHQANYGYT
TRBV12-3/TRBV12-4	ATTGTGGMNEQF
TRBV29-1	SVPRRTVGLGGYT
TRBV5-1	ASSLAIAGLYNEQY
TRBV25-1	ASSEIPEGSDEQF
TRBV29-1	SVEEYRGQETQY
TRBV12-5	ASGTGHRGTGELF
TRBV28	ASSNGAAGGGYGYT
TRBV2	ASRRWLAGYNEQF
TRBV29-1	SVALGNTEAF
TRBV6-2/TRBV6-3	ASSYSLGLATPQADTQY
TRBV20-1	SARTGGLNEQY
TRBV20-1	SAAGTRAYEQY
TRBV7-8	ASSLVRPDTYGYT
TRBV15	ATSKDQGPDGYT
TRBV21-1	ASSKGWGNYGYT
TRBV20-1	SACPAGRTEAF
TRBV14	ATSNQGFKNEQY
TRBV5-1	ASSFTGPSYEQY
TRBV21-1	ASSTTASPNSPLH
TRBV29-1	SVEDNRVRNEQF
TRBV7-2	ASSLISWGTDSYEQY
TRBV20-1	SARDLGLAGEGQF
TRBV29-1	SVVGAMAGELF
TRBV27	ASSPPNPGVAKNIQY
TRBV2	ATLDRPRDTQY
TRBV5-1	ASSLTQSGTQTDEQF
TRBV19	ASKRGQGALNEQF